This TCR beta chain originates from a study of shared clonotypes between healthy human individuals. Turning to the study itself: Used for every donor were three CD4 naive, three CD4 memory, two CD8 naive and one CD8 memory plate. The study, taken as a whole, reports: The sharing of about 5% of naive CD4 clonotypes was seen across several donors.

Using about 220 ng DNA, tens of thousands of T cell genomes, the sorted-subset replicate PCRs were run. TCRdb keeps only in-frame clones here, not all; method: immunoSEQ multiplex PCR. Of more than 2 million clones in the sample, 95% were seen once. For this clone: Its antigen is undetermined. The same CDR3 can be traced to other DNA sequences in this sample.

Everyone who donated was a Caucasian adult who lived in Nashville, Tennessee. V was pared by 2 bases and J by 0 bases, with 6 bases between. Germline CDR1 and CDR2: SGHDT and YYEEEE. This CDR3 is built from 13 residues. J is TRBJ2-7 and V is TRBV5-6, with a weak D call TRBD1 (5 bases). Sequences were obtained from naive CD4+ T cells sorted from blood. Subset specified: CD45RA+ positively selected. The TCR comes from a man aged 18 to 35 in good health. CDR3 region: CASSFTGSYEQYF. Here the CDR3 DNA reads TGTGCCAGCAGCTTTACAGGCTCCTACGAGCAGTACTTC.